This TCR beta chain was sequenced during a study of OX40 agonist ivuxolimab in advanced cancers. Findings and caveats of the study: The mean number of expanded clones was higher in CD8+ T cells than in CD4+.

On this clone: No antigen is known for it.

This table comes from immunoSEQ multiplex PCR, and its TCRdb copy is limited to in-frame clones, with some not included. Found here are some 45,000 clones, around 79% of them singletons; the top ten hold 7.9%. The V gene's germline CDR1 is SGHAT and CDR2 FQNNGV. The V end was cut by 4 bases, the J end by 0 bases, with 6 bases between. The length of the CDR3 is 13 residues. The chain links TRBV11-2 to TRBJ1-2; D ambiguous. This TCR was sampled from an adult with an advanced solid tumor such as melanoma, head and neck, liver or kidney cancer. The starting material was CD4+ or CD8+ T cells sorted from blood, obtained in a trial of the OX40 agonist ivuxolimab. The CDR3 DNA is TGTGCCAGCAGCTCAGGAACTAACTATGGCTACACCTTC. This encodes CASSSGTNYGYTF.